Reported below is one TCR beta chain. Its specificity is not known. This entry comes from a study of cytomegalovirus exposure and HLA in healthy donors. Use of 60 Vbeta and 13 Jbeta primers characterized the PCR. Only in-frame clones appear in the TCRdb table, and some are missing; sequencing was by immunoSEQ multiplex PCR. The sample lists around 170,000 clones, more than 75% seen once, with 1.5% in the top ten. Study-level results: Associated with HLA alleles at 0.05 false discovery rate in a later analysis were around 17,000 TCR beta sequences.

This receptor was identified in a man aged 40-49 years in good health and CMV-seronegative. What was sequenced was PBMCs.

Here the CDR3 DNA reads TGTGCCTGGAGTGCGGACAGGCTTAGCAATCAGCCCCAGCATTTT. It yields the protein CAWSADRLSNQPQHF. This chain links TRBV30 with TRBJ1-5, with 7 bases that match TRBD1. After removal of 1 base from V and 0 bases from J, the junction contained 3 bases not matched to a gene. Germline V CDR1 and CDR2: GTSNPN, SVGIG (reference sequence). This CDR3 region has 15 residues.